The clone carrying this T cell receptor (beta chain) came up once. The record originates from a study of blood T cell repertoires in COVID-19. Study-level background: COVID-19 samples, acute and convalescent, were from the United States, Italy and Spain. Sources were T cells, B-cell-depleted T cells, or PBMCs; the material itself was cDNA or gDNA.

There are 13 residues in the CDR3. J lost 5 bases, V lost 5 bases, and 5 bases had no gene match. Germline CDR1 and CDR2: LNHDA and SQIVND (reference sequence). In the original processing: The assay estimated nucleated cells by amplifying reference gene primers. Profiled with immunoSEQ multiplex PCR; TCRdb holds only in-frame clones, not every one. Clone size and the V and J calls come from that table; the DNA yielded D and trimming. The sample records approximately 200,000 clones, roughly 80% being singletons. This receptor was identified in a woman between 50 and 59 years old with acute or convalescent COVID-19. The rearrangement joins TRBV19 to TRBJ2-5; TRBD1 aligns across 7 bases. The sequenced sample was peripheral blood. This chain's CDR3 is CASSPTGVETQYF. The CDR3 region has the DNA TGTGCCAGTAGTCCTACAGGGGTGGAGACCCAGTACTTC.